These 18 T cell receptor beta chains originate from one sample sequenced in a study of cytomegalovirus exposure and HLA in healthy donors. It was with 60 Vbeta and 13 Jbeta primers that the PCR ran. Clones were read by immunoSEQ multiplex PCR, and TCRdb kept only the in-frame ones, dropping some. The table lists around 130,000 clones, 60% to 75% of them singletons, with approximately 6% in the top ten. The sample was PBMCs. The receptors were sampled from a woman aged 45-65 years in good health and CMV-seropositive.

The rearrangement joins TRBV7-9 to TRBJ2-5, with a weak D call TRBD2 (6 bases). CDR1 is SEHNR, CDR2 FQNEAQ, per germline (reference sequence). This CDR3 is built from 13 residues. Trimming took 5 bases from V and 2 from J, leaving 9 bases between them. The DNA of the CDR3 is TGTGCCAGCAGCCAGGGACTTCAAGAGACCCAGTACTTC. It is translated as CASSQGLQETQYF.

In its sample, this clone was seen once. This chain connects TRBV10-1 to TRBJ1-1, with D hard to call. This CDR3 has 13 amino acids. Looked up from germline, CDR1 is WNHNN and CDR2 is SYGVQD (reference sequence). The ends were cut back, 10 bases at V and 5 bases at J, with 17 bases in the middle. CDR3 nucleotides: TGCGCCAACCGCGGCGGGGTGTGGACTGAAGCTTTCTTT. Translation gives CANRGGVWTEAFF.

The gene calls are TRBV5-8 and TRBJ1-2, with a possible D match to TRBD1 (5 bases). This CDR3 region has 18 residues. V dropped 5 bases and J dropped 4 bases, with 27 bases sitting between them. Germline CDR1 SGHTS, CDR2 YDEGEE. In DNA form, the CDR3 reads TGTGCCAGCAGGTCCACCGGGACGGGCCCCATCGGGGGCTATGGCTACACCTTC. As protein: CASRSTGTGPIGGYGYTF.

The V and J genes are TRBV11-2 and TRBJ2-7, with 9 bases that match TRBD1. Per the germline V gene, CDR1 is SGHAT and CDR2 is FQNNGV. The CDR3 is 15 amino acids. With 6 bases clipped from V and 4 bases from J, the junction kept 10 bases outside the gene matches. Written as DNA, the CDR3 is TGTGCCAGCAGTTATGCCCCGGGACAGGGTTACGAGCAGTACTTC. Translation gives CASSYAPGQGYEQYF. The full variable domain, rest sourced from reference TRBV11-2 and TRBJ2-7, is EAGVAQSPRYKIIEKRQSVAFWCNPISGHATLYWYQQILGQGPKLLIQFQNNGVVDDSQLPKDRFSAERLKGVDSTLKIQPAKLEDSAVYLCASSYAPGQGYEQYFGPGTRLTVT.

The chain couples TRBV6-1 to TRBJ1-5; D is perhaps TRBD1 (5 bases). Germline CDR1 MNHNS, CDR2 SASEGT. This CDR3 is 13 amino acids long. V lost 6 bases to trimming and J lost 4 bases, with 10 bases between them. CDR3: CASSLTGNQPQHF. The DNA of the CDR3 is TGTGCCAGCAGCCTAACAGGTAATCAGCCCCAGCATTTT.

This chain links TRBV11-3 with TRBJ1-1; D possibly corresponds to TRBD1 (5 bases). Germline V gene sequence: CDR1 SGHNT, CDR2 YENEEA. There are 14 residues in the CDR3. Trimming stripped 1 base from V and 1 base from J, with 7 bases between. The CDR3 is CASSLGGENTEAFF. The CDR3 bases are TGTGCCAGCAGCTTAGGGGGGGAGAACACTGAAGCTTTCTTT. Full variable domain (missing parts from reference TRBV11-3 and TRBJ1-1): EAGVVQSPRYKIIEKKQPVAFWCNPISGHNTLYWYLQNLGQGPELLIRYENEEAVDDSQLPKDRFSAERLKGVDSTLKIQPAELGDSAVYLCASSLGGENTEAFFGQGTRLTVV.

This clone has more than one count but fewer than ten. The chain joins TRBV7-2 to TRBJ2-1; 7 nucleotides align to TRBD2. The CDR3 runs 15 residues. V was clipped by 4 bases and J by 7 bases; unmatched bases: 10. The germline V gene has CDR1 SGHTA and CDR2 FQGNSA. As DNA, the CDR3 is TGTGCCAGCAGCTCCGGGACTACCCTTGGGAATGAGCAGTTCTTC. Residues: CASSSGTTLGNEQFF.

This chain connects TRBV9 to TRBJ2-1, with TRBD2 identical over 15 bases. After removal of 6 bases from V and 3 bases from J, the junction contained 16 bases not matched to a gene. This CDR3 spans 20 amino acids. Germline lookup yields CDR1 SGDLS and CDR2 YYNGEE. CDR3 amino acids: CASTPKGGTSGGIYYNEQFF. The CDR3 DNA reads TGTGCCAGCACCCCGAAAGGGGGGACTAGCGGGGGGATTTACTACAATGAGCAGTTCTTC.

This clone has only a few counts. The rearrangement uses TRBV27 and TRBJ2-1; perhaps TRBD1 as D (6 bases). V lost 5 bases and J 4 bases, leaving 9 bases between the germline ends. The CDR3 totals 13 residues. Germline CDR1 and CDR2: MNHEY and SMNVEV (reference sequence). CDR3 loop: CASSRTAYNEQFF. Here the CDR3 DNA reads TGTGCCAGCAGTCGGACAGCTTACAATGAGCAGTTCTTC.

V gene TRBV4-1 combines with J gene TRBJ1-2, with a tentative D call TRBD1 (5 bases). Germline CDR1 reads MGHRA; CDR2 reads YSYEKL. There are 19 residues in the CDR3. Trimming stripped 2 bases from V and 8 bases from J, with 30 bases between. This chain's CDR3 is CASSQSLLRQGRSRWGYTF. In DNA form, the CDR3 reads TGCGCCAGCAGCCAATCCCTCCTTCGGCAGGGAAGAAGCCGGTGGGGCTACACCTTC.

The gene calls are TRBV27 and TRBJ2-3; TRBD1 matches at 9 bases. The CDR3 covers 18 residues. The germline V gene encodes CDR1 MNHEY and CDR2 SMNVEV (reference sequence). After removal of 3 bases from V and 3 bases from J, the junction contained 13 bases not matched to a gene. In nucleotides, the CDR3 is TGTGCCAGCAGTTTGCGGCGGGCGGGGACAGGGTGGACAGATACGCAGTATTTT. It translates to CASSLRRAGTGWTDTQYF.

The chain employs TRBV5-1 and TRBJ2-7, with D possibly TRBD1 on 5 matching bases. Trimming took off 0 bases at V and 6 bases at J, with 10 bases between the two ends. Germline V gene sequence: CDR1 SGHRS, CDR2 YFSETQ. This CDR3 has 13 amino acids. CDR3 sequence: CASSLDQGGEQYF. The CDR3 DNA sequence: TGCGCCAGCAGCTTGGACCAGGGTGGCGAGCAGTACTTC.

V gene TRBV30 combines with J gene TRBJ2-7, with 9 nucleotides matching TRBD2. The CDR3 is made up of 15 amino acids. Germline-derived CDR1 and CDR2 are GTSNPN and SVGIG (reference sequence). V shed 1 base and J 4 bases; nucleotides not matched to a gene: 8. CDR3 sequence reads: CAWSGGGAEGYEQYF. CDR3 DNA: TGTGCCTGGAGTGGCGGGGGGGCCGAAGGATACGAGCAGTACTTC.

V and J are TRBV10-3 and TRBJ2-3; 10 bases fit TRBD2. V shed 11 bases, J shed 1 base, and the junction held 12 bases outside the gene matches. Per germline, CDR1 ENHRY and CDR2 SYGVKD. This CDR3 comprises 16 residues. CDR3 DNA: TGTGCCTCCATGAGGGCTAGCGGGGGCGGCACAGATACGCAGTATTTT. Its translation is CASMRASGGGTDTQYF.

The chain links TRBV2 to TRBJ1-3; no reliable D call. There are 13 residues in the CDR3. The V gene's germline CDR1 is SNHLY and CDR2 FYNNEI. Between the trimmed V and J ends, which lost 9 bases and 0 bases, there was a span of 9 bases. The CDR3 DNA reads as TGTGCCAGTAACACAATCTCTGGAAACACCATATATTTT. Translated, it gives CASNTISGNTIYF.

The CDR3 DNA follows: TGCAGCGCCCGGGGGACAGGGAACACTGAAGCTTTCTTT. This codes for CSARGTGNTEAFF. The chain combines TRBV29-1 with TRBJ1-1, with 8 bases identical to TRBD1. Germline V CDR1 and CDR2: SQVTM, ANQGSEA. The V and J ends lost 7 bases and 1 base, in that order; junction bases with no gene match: 5. The CDR3 sequence is 13 residues long.

The rearrangement links TRBV12-5 to TRBJ2-7; 7 bases fit TRBD2. V was pared by 7 bases and J by 0 bases, with 12 bases of the junction left unmatched. Germline loops: CDR1 LGHNT, CDR2 FRNRAP. The CDR3 is 16 amino acids. The CDR3 nucleotides are TGTGCTAGTGCTCCCTACGGGGGGACTATCTCCTACGAGCAGTACTTC. Encoded protein: CASAPYGGTISYEQYF.

The chain combines TRBV10-3 with TRBJ1-1, with D unclear. V gave up 6 bases and J gave up 1 base, with 12 bases separating them. The CDR3 totals 14 residues. Germline V CDR1 and CDR2: ENHRY, SYGVKD. The CDR3 region is CAISPAGGNTEAFF. The CDR3 DNA follows: TGTGCCATCAGCCCCGCAGGAGGGAACACTGAAGCTTTCTTT.